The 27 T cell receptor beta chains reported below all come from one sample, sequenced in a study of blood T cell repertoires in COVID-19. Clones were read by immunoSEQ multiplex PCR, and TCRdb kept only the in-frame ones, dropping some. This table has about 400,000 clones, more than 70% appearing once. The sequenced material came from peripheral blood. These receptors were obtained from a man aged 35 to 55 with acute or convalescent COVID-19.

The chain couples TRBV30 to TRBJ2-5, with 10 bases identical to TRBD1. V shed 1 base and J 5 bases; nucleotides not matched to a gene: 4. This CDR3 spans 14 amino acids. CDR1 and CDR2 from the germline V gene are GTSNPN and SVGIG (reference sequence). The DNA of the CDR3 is TGTGCCTGGAGTGAAGGGACAGGGGTCGAGACCCAGTACTTC. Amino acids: CAWSEGTGVETQYF.

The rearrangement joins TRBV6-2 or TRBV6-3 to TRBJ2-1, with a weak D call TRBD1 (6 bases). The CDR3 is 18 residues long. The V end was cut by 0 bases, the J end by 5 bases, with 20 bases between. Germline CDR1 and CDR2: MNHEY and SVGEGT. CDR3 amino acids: CASSYSGFRQVRDNEQFF. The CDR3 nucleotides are TGTGCCAGCAGTTACTCCGGGTTTCGACAGGTGAGGGACAATGAGCAGTTCTTC.

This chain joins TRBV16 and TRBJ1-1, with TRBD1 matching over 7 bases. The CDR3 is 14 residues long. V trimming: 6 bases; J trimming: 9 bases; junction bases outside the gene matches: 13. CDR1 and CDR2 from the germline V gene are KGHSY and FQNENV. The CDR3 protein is CASSQKGQPSKAFF. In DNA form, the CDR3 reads TGTGCCAGCAGTCAAAAGGGACAGCCCTCCAAAGCTTTCTTT. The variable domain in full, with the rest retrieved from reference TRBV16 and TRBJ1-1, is GEEVAQTPKHLVRGEGQKAKLYCAPIKGHSYVFWYQQVLKNEFKFLISFQNENVFDETGMPKERFSAKCLPNSPCSLEIQATKLEDSAVYFCASSQKGQPSKAFFGQGTRLTVV.

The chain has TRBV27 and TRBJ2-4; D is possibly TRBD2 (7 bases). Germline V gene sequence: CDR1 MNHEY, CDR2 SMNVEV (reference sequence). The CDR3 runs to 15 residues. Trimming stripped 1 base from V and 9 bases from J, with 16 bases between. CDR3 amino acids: CASSLLDSAGAIQYF. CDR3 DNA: TGTGCCAGCAGTTTATTGGACAGTGCGGGGGCCATTCAGTACTTC.

The CDR3 bases are TGTGCCAGCAGTGCCACAGGGGTAGGTAGCAATCAGCCCCAGCATTTT. It yields the protein CASSATGVGSNQPQHF. The J gene is TRBJ1-5, the V gene TRBV25-1; TRBD1 matches at 7 bases. V gave up 4 bases and J gave up 0 bases; unmatched junction bases: 6. Germline loops: CDR1 MGHDK, CDR2 SYGVNS. The CDR3 covers 16 residues.

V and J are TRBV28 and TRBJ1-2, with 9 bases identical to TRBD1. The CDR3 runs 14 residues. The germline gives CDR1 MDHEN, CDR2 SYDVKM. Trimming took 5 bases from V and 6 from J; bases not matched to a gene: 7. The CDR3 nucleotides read TGTGCCAGCAGTCCGCGGGACAGGGTCCATGGCTACACCTTC. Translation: CASSPRDRVHGYTF.

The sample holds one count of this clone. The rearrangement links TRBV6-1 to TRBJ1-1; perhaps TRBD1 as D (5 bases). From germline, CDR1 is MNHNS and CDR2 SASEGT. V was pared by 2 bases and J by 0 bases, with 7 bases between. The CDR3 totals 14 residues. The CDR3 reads CASSEPTVNTEAFF. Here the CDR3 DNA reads TGTGCCAGCAGTGAACCGACAGTGAACACTGAAGCTTTCTTT.

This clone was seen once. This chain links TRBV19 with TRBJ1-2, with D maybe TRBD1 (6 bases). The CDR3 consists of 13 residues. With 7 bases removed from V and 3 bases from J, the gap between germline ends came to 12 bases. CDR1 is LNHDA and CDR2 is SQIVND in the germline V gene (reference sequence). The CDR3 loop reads CASTRDKDYGYTF. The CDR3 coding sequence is TGTGCCAGTACCCGGGACAAGGACTATGGCTACACCTTC.

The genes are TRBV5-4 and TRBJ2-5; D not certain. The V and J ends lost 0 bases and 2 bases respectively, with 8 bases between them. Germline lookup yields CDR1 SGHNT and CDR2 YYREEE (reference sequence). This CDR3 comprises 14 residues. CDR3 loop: CASSLGHLQETQYF. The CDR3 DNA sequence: TGTGCCAGCAGCTTGGGACACCTACAAGAGACCCAGTACTTC.

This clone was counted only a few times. The CDR3 coding sequence is TGTGCCAGCAGCGCTGGTTTACGGGGCACCGGGGAGCTGTTTTTT. This sequence encodes CASSAGLRGTGELFF. The gene calls are TRBV9 and TRBJ2-2; D may be TRBD2 (5 bases). Germline loops: CDR1 SGDLS, CDR2 YYNGEE. The V end was cut by 3 bases, the J end by 4 bases, with 13 bases between. This CDR3 has 15 residues. The entire variable domain, with the rest obtained from reference TRBV9 and TRBJ2-2, is as follows: DSGVTQTPKHLITATGQRVTLRCSPRSGDLSVYWYQQSLDQGLQFLIQYYNGEERAKGNILERFSAQQFPDLHSELNLSSLELGDSALYFCASSAGLRGTGELFFGEGSRLTVL.

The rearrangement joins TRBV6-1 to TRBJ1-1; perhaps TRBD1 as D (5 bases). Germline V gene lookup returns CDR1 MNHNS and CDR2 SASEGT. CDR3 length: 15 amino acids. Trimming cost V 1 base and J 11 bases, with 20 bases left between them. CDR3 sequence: CASSEEASYGARAFF. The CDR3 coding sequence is TGTGCCAGCAGTGAAGAAGCCTCTTATGGGGCACGGGCTTTCTTT.

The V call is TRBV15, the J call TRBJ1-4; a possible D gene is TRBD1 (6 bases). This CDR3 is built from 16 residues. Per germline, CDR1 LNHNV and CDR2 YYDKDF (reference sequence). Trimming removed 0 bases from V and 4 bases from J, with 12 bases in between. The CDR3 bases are TGTGCCACCAGCAGAGATCTACAGGGTATTAATGAAAAACTGTTTTTT. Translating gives CATSRDLQGINEKLFF.

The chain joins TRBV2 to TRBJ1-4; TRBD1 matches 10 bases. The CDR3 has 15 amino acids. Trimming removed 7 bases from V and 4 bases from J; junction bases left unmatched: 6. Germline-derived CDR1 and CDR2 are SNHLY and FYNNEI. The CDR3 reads CASTLTGGVNEKLFF. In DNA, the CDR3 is TGTGCCAGCACCTTGACAGGGGGCGTTAATGAAAAACTGTTTTTT.

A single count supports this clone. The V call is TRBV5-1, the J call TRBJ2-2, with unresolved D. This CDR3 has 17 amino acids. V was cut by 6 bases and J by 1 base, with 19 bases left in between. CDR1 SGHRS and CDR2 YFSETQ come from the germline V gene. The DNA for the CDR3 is TGCGCCAGCAACCCAGCCGCGCAGGCGAAGAACACCGGGGAGCTGTTTTTT. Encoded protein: CASNPAAQAKNTGELFF.

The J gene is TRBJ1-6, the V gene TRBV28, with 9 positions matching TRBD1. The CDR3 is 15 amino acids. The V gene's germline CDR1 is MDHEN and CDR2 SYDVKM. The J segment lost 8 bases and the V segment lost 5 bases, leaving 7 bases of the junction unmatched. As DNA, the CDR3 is TGTGCCAGCAGTGGCTCCGGGACAGGGTATTCACCCCTCCACTTT. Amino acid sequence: CASSGSGTGYSPLHF.

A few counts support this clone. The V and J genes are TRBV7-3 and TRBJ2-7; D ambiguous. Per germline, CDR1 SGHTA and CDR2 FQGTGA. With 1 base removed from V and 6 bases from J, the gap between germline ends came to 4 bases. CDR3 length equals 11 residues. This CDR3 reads CASSLSREQYF. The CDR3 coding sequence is TGTGCCAGCAGCTTAAGTCGCGAGCAGTACTTC.

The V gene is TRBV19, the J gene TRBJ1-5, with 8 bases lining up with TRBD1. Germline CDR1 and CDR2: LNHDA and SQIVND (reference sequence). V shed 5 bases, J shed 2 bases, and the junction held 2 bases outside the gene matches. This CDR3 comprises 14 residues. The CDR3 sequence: CASSRTGRNQPQHF. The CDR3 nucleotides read TGTGCCAGTAGTCGGACAGGGCGCAATCAGCCCCAGCATTTT.

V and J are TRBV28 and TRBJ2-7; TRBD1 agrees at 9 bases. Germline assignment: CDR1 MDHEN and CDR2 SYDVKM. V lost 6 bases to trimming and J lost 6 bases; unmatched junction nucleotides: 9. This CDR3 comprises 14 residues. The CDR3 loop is CASRIPGQGPEQYF. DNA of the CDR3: TGTGCCAGCAGGATCCCGGGACAGGGTCCCGAGCAGTACTTC.

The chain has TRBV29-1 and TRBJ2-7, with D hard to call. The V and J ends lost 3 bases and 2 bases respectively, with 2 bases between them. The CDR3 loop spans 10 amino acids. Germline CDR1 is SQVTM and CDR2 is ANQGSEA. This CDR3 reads CSVDTYEQYF. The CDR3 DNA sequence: TGCAGCGTTGACACCTACGAGCAGTACTTC.

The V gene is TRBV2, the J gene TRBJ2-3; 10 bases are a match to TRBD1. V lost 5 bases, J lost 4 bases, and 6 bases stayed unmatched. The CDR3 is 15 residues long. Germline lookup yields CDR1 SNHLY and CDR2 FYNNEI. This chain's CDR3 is CASSTDRGLSDTQYF. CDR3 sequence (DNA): TGTGCCAGCAGTACTGACAGGGGGCTCTCAGATACGCAGTATTTT.

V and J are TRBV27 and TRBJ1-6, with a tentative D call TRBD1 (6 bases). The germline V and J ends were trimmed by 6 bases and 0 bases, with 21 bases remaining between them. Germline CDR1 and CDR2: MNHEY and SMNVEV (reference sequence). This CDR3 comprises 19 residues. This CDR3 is CASRPIGGQASSYNSPLHF. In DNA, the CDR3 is TGTGCCAGCAGGCCGATTGGGGGACAAGCTAGCTCCTATAATTCACCCCTCCACTTT.

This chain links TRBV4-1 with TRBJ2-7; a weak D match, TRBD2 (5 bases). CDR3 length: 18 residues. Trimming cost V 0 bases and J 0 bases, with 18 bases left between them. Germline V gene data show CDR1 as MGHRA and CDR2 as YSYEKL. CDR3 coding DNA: TGCGCCAGCAGCCAAGATCGAGAGGAGGCGGGTAGCTCCTACGAGCAGTACTTC. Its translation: CASSQDREEAGSSYEQYF.

This CDR3 is CASSQDARLPYNEQFF. The CDR3 DNA is TGTGCCAGCAGCCAAGATGCCAGACTACCCTACAATGAGCAGTTCTTC. The gene calls are TRBV3-1 (or the pseudogene TRBV3-2) and TRBJ2-1; tentatively, D is TRBD2 (5 bases). There are 16 residues in the CDR3. V was shortened by 0 bases and J by 2 bases, with 11 bases between the two germline ends. Germline V lookup: CDR1 LGHDT, CDR2 YNNKEL (reference sequence).

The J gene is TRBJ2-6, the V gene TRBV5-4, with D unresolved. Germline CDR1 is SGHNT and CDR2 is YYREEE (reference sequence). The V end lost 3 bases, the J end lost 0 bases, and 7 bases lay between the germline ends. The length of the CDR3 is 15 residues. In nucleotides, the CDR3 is TGTGCCAGCAGCTCTAAGAACTCTGGGGCCAACGTCCTGACTTTC. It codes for CASSSKNSGANVLTF.

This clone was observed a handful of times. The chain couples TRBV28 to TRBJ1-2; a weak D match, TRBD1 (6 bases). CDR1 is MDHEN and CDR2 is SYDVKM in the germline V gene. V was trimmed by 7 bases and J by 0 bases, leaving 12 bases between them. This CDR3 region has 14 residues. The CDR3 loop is CASTRQATNYGYTF. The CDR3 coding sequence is TGTGCCAGCACCCGACAGGCCACTAACTATGGCTACACCTTC.

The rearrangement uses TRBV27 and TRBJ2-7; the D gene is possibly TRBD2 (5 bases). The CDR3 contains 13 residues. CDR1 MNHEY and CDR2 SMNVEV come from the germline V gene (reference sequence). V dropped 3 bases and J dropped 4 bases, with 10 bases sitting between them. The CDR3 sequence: CASSFNSGYEQYF. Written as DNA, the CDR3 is TGTGCCAGCAGTTTTAATTCGGGGTACGAGCAGTACTTC.

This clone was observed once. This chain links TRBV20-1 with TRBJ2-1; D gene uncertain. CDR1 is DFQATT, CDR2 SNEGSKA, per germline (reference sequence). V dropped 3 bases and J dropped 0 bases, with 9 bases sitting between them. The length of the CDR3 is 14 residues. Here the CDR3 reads CSASRRRSYNEQFF. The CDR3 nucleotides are TGCAGTGCTAGTCGCAGGCGCTCCTACAATGAGCAGTTCTTC.